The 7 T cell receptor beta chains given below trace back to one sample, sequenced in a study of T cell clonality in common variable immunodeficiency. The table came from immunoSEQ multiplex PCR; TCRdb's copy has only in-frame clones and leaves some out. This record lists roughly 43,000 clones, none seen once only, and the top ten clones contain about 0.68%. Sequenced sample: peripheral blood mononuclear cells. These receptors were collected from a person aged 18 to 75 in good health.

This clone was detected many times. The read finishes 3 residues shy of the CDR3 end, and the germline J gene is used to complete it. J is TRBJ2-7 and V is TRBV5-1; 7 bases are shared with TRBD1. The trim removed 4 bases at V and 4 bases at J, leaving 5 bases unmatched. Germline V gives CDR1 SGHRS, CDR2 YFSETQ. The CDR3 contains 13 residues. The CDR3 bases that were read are TGCGCCAGCAGCATCGGGACAGAATACGAG. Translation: CASSIGTEYE. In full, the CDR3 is CASSIGTEYEQYF.

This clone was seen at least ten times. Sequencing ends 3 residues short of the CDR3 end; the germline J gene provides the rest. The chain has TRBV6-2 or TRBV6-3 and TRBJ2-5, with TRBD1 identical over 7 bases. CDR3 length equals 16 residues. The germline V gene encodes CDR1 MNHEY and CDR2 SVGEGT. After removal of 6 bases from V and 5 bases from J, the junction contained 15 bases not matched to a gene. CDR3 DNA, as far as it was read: TGTGCCAGCAGCTCCGTTGCATACAGGGGAAGTGAGACC. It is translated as CASSSVAYRGSET. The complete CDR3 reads CASSSVAYRGSETQYF.

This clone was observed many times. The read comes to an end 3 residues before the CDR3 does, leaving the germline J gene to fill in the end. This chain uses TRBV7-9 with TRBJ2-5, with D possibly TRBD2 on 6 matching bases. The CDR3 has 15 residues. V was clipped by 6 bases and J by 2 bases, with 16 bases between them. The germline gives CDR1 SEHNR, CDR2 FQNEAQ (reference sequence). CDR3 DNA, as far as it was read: TGTGCCAGCAGTCTACGGGACTCAGCACAAGAGACC. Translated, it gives CASSLRDSAQET. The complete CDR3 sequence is CASSLRDSAQETQYF.

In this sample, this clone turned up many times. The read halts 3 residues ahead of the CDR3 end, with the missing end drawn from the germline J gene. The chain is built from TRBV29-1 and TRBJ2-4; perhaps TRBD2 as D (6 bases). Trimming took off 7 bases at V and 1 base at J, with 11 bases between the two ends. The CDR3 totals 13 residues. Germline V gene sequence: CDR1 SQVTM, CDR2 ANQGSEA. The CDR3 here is CSASEGAKNIQYF. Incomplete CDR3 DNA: TGCAGCGCTAGCGAGGGGGCCAAAAACATT. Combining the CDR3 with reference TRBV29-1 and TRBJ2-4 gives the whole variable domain SAVISQKPSRDICQRGTSLTIQCQVDSQVTMMFWYRQQPGQSLTLIATANQGSEATYESGFVIDKFPISRPNLTFSTLTVSNMSPEDSSIYLCSASEGAKNIQYFGAGTRLSVL.

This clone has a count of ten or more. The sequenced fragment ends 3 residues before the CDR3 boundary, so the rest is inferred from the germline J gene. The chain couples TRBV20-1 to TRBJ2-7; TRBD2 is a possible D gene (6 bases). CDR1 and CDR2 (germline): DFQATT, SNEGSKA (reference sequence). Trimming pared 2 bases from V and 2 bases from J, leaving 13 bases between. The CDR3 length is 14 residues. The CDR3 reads CSARNPDYPYEQYF. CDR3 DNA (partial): TGCAGTGCTAGAAACCCGGACTACCCCTACGAG.

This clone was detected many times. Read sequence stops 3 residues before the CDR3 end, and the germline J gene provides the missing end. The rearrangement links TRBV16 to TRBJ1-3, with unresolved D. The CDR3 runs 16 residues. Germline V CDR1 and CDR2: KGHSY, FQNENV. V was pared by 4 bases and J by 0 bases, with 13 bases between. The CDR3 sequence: CASSLSQALSGNTIYF. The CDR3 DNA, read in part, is TGTGCCAGCAGCCTCTCCCAGGCCCTCTCTGGAAACACC.

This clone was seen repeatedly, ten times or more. CDR3 loop: CSARVSGFFYNEQFF. Partial CDR3 DNA: TGCAGTGCTAGAGTCAGCGGCTTTTTCTACAATGAG. The V gene is TRBV20-1, the J gene TRBJ2-1, with D possibly being TRBD2 (5 bases). The read ends 3 residues before the CDR3 terminus; that terminus is restored from the germline J gene. This CDR3 comprises 15 residues. Trimming shortened V by 1 base and J by 3 bases, and 13 bases separated the two germline ends. Germline-derived CDR1 and CDR2 are DFQATT and SNEGSKA (reference sequence).